A single sample is the source of the 4 T cell receptor beta chains below, sequenced in a study of identical twins. TCRdb ran MiXCR on the 5' RACE reads and lists one entry per CDR3 protein. Counted here are around 490,000 distinct CDR3 sequences, approximately 14% occurring once; the ten biggest clones make up about 0.97%. These same records also appear under a second study, on yellow fever vaccine responses in identical twins.

The specimen sequenced was CD4+ T cells sorted from blood. These receptors were obtained from a woman under 30 in good health.

This clonotype was counted only a few times. The chain uses TRBV10-2 and TRBJ2-1, with unresolved D. The CDR3 has 16 amino acids. Germline V gene sequence: CDR1 WSHSY, CDR2 SAAADI. Trimming stripped 7 bases from V and 0 bases from J, with 16 bases between. CDR3 bases: TGCGCCAGCAAGTTAGGTGGATCGAGCTCCTACAATGAGCAGTTCTTC. This encodes CASKLGGSSSYNEQFF.

Only a few counts were recorded for this clonotype. The rearrangement uses TRBV6-5 and TRBJ1-3; tentatively, D is TRBD1 (6 bases). V gave up 7 bases and J gave up 4 bases, with 8 bases separating them. The length of the CDR3 is 12 residues. CDR1 and CDR2 (germline): MNHEY, SVGAGI. The CDR3 loop is CASIGQGNTIYF. The DNA of the CDR3 is TGTGCCAGCATCGGACAGGGAAACACCATATATTTT.

This clonotype was counted ten times or more. CDR3 in amino acids: CASWYPGVWGYTF. The DNA of the CDR3 is TGTGCCAGCTGGTACCCAGGGGTGTGGGGCTACACCTTC. The genes are TRBV12-3 or TRBV12-4 and TRBJ1-2; maybe TRBD1 (6 bases). V was shortened by 8 bases and J by 8 bases, with 18 bases between the two germline ends. This CDR3 is 13 amino acids long.

CDR3 residues: CASSLALGTGSSGANVLTF. DNA for the CDR3: TGTGCCAGCAGCTTAGCGCTCGGGACAGGGAGCTCTGGGGCCAACGTCCTGACTTTC. The chain couples TRBV7-8 to TRBJ2-6; 9 positions match TRBD1. V shed 0 bases, J shed 0 bases, and the junction held 6 bases outside the gene matches. CDR1 and CDR2 from the germline V gene are SGHVS and FQNEAQ. CDR3 size: 19 residues.